This TCR beta chain was sequenced during a study of patients and donors after allogeneic stem cell transplantation. TCRdb ran MiXCR on the RT-PCR reads and lists one entry per CDR3 protein. The top ten hold about 7% of the sample, which has about 400,000 distinct CDR3 sequences, 16% seen once. V was pared by 1 base and J by 3 bases, with 15 bases between. The V gene's germline CDR1 is KGHDR and CDR2 SFDVKD. The CDR3 has 16 amino acids. The sequence came from a human donor who was either an allogeneic HSCT recipient or a stem cell or donor lymphocyte infusion donor (not recorded which). It is not recorded whose cells these are; they may come from a transplant donor. The chain is built from TRBV24-1 and TRBJ2-7, with D possibly matching TRBD2 (5 bases). Material for sequencing was blood, either unsorted or a sorted T cell fraction (not recorded which). The CDR3 region is CATSDLWSDSIYEQYF. DNA of the CDR3: TGTGCCACCAGTGATTTATGGTCGGACTCGATCTACGAGCAGTACTTC.